The 8 T cell receptor beta chains below were found in one sample sequenced in a study of response to subunit inactivated influenza vaccine. One entry per CDR3 protein, called by TCRdb with MiXCR from the RT-PCR reads. The sample consists of approximately 530,000 distinct CDR3 sequences, approximately 7.7% of them appearing once. Specimen: PBMCs from blood, collected about 24 months after vaccination. The receptors derive from a man between 50 and 75 years old who received an inactivated influenza vaccine.

This sequence joins TRBV2 and TRBJ2-7, with 9 bases identical to TRBD2. Per the germline V gene, CDR1 is SNHLY and CDR2 is FYNNEI. V shed 7 bases, J shed 1 base, and the junction held 8 bases outside the gene matches. The CDR3 has 15 amino acids. CDR3 amino acids: CASIAGGLVSYEQYF. DNA of the CDR3: TGTGCCAGCATCGCGGGGGGGCTGGTATCCTACGAGCAGTACTTC. Combining the CDR3 with reference TRBV2 and TRBJ2-7 gives the whole variable domain EPEVTQTPSHQVTQMGQEVILRCVPISNHLYFYWYRQILGQKVEFLVSFYNNEISEKSEIFDDQFSVERPDGSNFTLKIRSTKLEDSAMYFCASIAGGLVSYEQYFGPGTRLTVT.

This clonotype came up many times. This chain uses TRBV12-3 or TRBV12-4 with TRBJ2-7; TRBD2 agrees at 10 bases. The CDR3 is 14 amino acids. V lost 5 bases, J lost 2 bases, and 3 bases stayed unmatched. DNA of the CDR3: TGTGCCAGCAGTGTTAGCGGGGGGACCTACGAGCAGTACTTC. It specifies CASSVSGGTYEQYF.

DNA of the CDR3: TGTGCCAGTAGTATTAAAGGGACAGTTCGGGATGAGCAGTTCTTC. Translated, it gives CASSIKGTVRDEQFF. This rearrangement joins TRBV19 to TRBJ2-1; TRBD1 agrees at 7 bases. J was trimmed by 8 bases and V by 3 bases; bases with no gene match: 10. CDR1 and CDR2 from the germline V gene are LNHDA and SQIVND (reference sequence). The CDR3 contains 15 residues.

This clonotype has a handful of counts. The CDR3 DNA is TGTGCCAGCAGCCAACAGGGGGCCGCGGCCAAAAACATTCAGTACTTC. This encodes CASSQQGAAAKNIQYF. The genes are TRBV6-2 or TRBV6-3 and TRBJ2-4; 9 nucleotides agree with TRBD1. The CDR3 is 16 amino acids. Per germline, CDR1 MNHEY and CDR2 SVGEGT. V lost 6 bases, J lost 1 base, and 7 bases stayed unmatched.

This clonotype was seen repeatedly, ten times or more. As DNA, the CDR3 is TGTGCCAGCTCACCGGAGACAGGGAGGAATTTCTTC. This codes for CASSPETGRNFF. The chain couples TRBV18 to TRBJ2-1; a weak D match, TRBD1 (7 bases). This CDR3 spans 12 amino acids. V lost 3 bases to trimming and J lost 16 bases, with 16 bases between them. Germline CDR1 is KGHSH and CDR2 is LQKENI. Combining the CDR3 with reference TRBV18 and TRBJ2-1 gives the whole variable domain NAGVMQNPRHLVRRRGQEARLRCSPMKGHSHVYWYRQLPEEGLKFMVYLQKENIIDESGMPKERFSAEFPKEGPSILRIQQVVRGDSAAYFCASSPETGRNFFGPGTRLTVL.

In its sample, this clonotype was seen many times. The chain carries TRBV24-1 and TRBJ2-1, with no clear D. The CDR3 length is 11 residues. Germline V CDR1 and CDR2: KGHDR, SFDVKD. With 5 bases removed from V and 6 bases from J, the gap between germline ends came to 4 bases. The CDR3 DNA sequence: TGTGCCACCAGTGGGGGCAATGAGCAGTTCTTC. It yields the protein CATSGGNEQFF.

CDR3 region: CASSSVQWGYTF. The CDR3 region has the DNA TGTGCCAGCAGCTCCGTCCAGTGGGGCTACACCTTC. The V gene is TRBV7-9, the J gene TRBJ1-2, with unresolved D. Germline V gives CDR1 SEHNR, CDR2 FQNEAQ (reference sequence). V was trimmed by 4 bases and J by 8 bases, leaving 11 bases between them. The length of the CDR3 is 12 residues.

Comments on this clonotype: The junction shows a germline mismatch at one end, possibly a read error. The chain carries TRBV10-3 and TRBJ2-5; tentative D call: TRBD2 (6 bases). The CDR3 is 13 residues long. Germline CDR1 reads ENHRY; CDR2 reads SYGVKD. CDR3 DNA: TGTGCCATCAGTAGGACTAAGGAAGATACCCAGTACTTC. Translating it yields CAISRTKEDTQYF.